This entry describes one T cell receptor (beta chain). Antigen: not known. A much larger clonotype is one base distant, so this may be a read error. With a J-beta primer mix and a sample-barcoded 5' primer, a second PCR ran about 6 to 11 cycles. Researchers report that each sample yielded at least 3 million CDR3-containing paired-end reads. TCRdb processed the 5' RACE reads anew with MiXCR; each CDR3 protein has one entry. The sample holds about 700,000 distinct CDR3 sequences, 32% seen once. Germline CDR1 is GTSNPN and CDR2 is SVGIG (reference sequence). The CDR3 is 14 amino acids. The data were obtained in a study of blood T cells in healthy people across ages. Study results and caveats: The diversity estimates, figures obtained from one million T cells, were considered underestimates.

This TCR was recovered from a woman older than 75 in good health. The chain has TRBV30 and TRBJ2-4, with D maybe TRBD1 (6 bases). The better agreement between TRBJ2-5 and the DNA end casts doubt on the J call. Sequencing input: blood. The CDR3 sequence: CAWRGAAGIETQYF. CDR3 DNA sequence: TGTGCCTGGAGGGGGGCTGCTGGGATTGAGACCCAGTACTTC.